Listed below are T cell receptor beta chains from one sample, sequenced in a study of OX40 agonist ivuxolimab in advanced cancers. TCRdb's table, derived via immunoSEQ multiplex PCR, lists solely in-frame clones and lacks some. The table lists tens of thousands of clones, about 90% of them singletons. This specimen was CD4+ or CD8+ T cells sorted from blood, taken in a trial of the OX40 agonist ivuxolimab. These receptors were collected from an adult with an advanced solid tumor such as melanoma, head and neck, liver or kidney cancer. Each CDR3 is given with its conserved first and last residue. A D gene is named only where the DNA matches it firmly. Not all rows give a size; the values are once, few, many and, for expanded clones, a class.

D: -; V: TRBV9; size: -; J: TRBJ1-3; DNA: TGTGCCAGCAGCGTAGACAGCGGAAACACCATATATTTT; CDR3: CASSVDSGNTIYF
D: -; V: TRBV30; size: -; J: TRBJ2-7; DNA: TGTGCCTGGAGTGTTAAGACTCCTTCCTACCGGTACGAGCAGTACTTC; CDR3: CAWSVKTPSYRYEQYF
D: -; V: TRBV7-2; size: -; J: TRBJ2-1; DNA: TGTGCCAGCAGGAGGGACTCGGCGGGGAGTGAGCAGTTCTTC; CDR3: CASRRDSAGSEQFF
D: TRBD1; V: TRBV7-8; size: -; J: TRBJ2-1; DNA: TGTGCCAGCAGCCCGTCCGGGACAGGGGGCCCGCCCCTGTTCTTC; CDR3: CASSPSGTGGPPLFF
D: -; V: TRBV2; size: -; J: TRBJ2-1; DNA: TGTGCCAGCAGTGGACCGACTACCTACAATGAGCAGTTCTTC; CDR3: CASSGPTTYNEQFF
D: TRBD1; V: TRBV7-9; size: -; J: TRBJ1-1; DNA: TGTGCCAGCAGCGCAAAAAACAGGGGGTTTCGACCTGAAGCTTTCTTT; CDR3: CASSAKNRGFRPEAFF
D: TRBD2; V: TRBV6-1; size: -; J: TRBJ2-1; DNA: TGTGCCAGCAGGGAGACTAGCGGGGTGAATGAGCAGTTCTTC; CDR3: CASRETSGVNEQFF
D: -; V: TRBV11-2; size: -; J: TRBJ1-1; DNA: TGTGCCAGCAGCTCCCGGTCAGGTGGGAACACTGAAGCTTTCTTT; CDR3: CASSSRSGGNTEAFF
D: -; V: TRBV2; size: -; J: TRBJ1-2; DNA: TGTGCCAGCAAGGATCCCGGGACCGTCTATGGCTACACCTTC; CDR3: CASKDPGTVYGYTF
D: -; V: TRBV28; size: -; J: TRBJ2-7; DNA: TGTGCCAGCAGTTATCCTGGTGAAGTAGGGACTGAGCAGTACTTC; CDR3: CASSYPGEVGTEQYF
D: -; V: TRBV5-1; size: -; J: TRBJ2-7; DNA: TGCGCCAGCAGCTTGGGGCCCAGGTTCTCGGGTGCGTCCTACGAGCAGTACTTC; CDR3: CASSLGPRFSGASYEQYF
D: -; V: TRBV27; size: -; J: TRBJ2-5; DNA: TGTGCCAGCAGTTTACGGGCCCAGTCTACGGAGACCCAGTACTTC; CDR3: CASSLRAQSTETQYF
D: TRBD2; V: TRBV6-1; size: -; J: TRBJ2-3; DNA: TGTGCCAGCAGTGAAGATCTAGCGGGAGGGCAAACAGATACGCAGTATTTT; CDR3: CASSEDLAGGQTDTQYF
D: -; V: TRBV9; size: -; J: TRBJ2-7; DNA: TGTGCCAGCAGCGTAGGACTAGCCTACGAGCAGTACTTC; CDR3: CASSVGLAYEQYF
D: TRBD1; V: TRBV27; size: -; J: TRBJ2-7; DNA: TGTGCCAGCAGTTTAACCCCGGTGAGACAGGGGTCCTTAACTAGTCGGCGCTACGAGCAGTACTTC; CDR3: CASSLTPVRQGSLTSRRYEQYF
D: -; V: TRBV14; size: -; J: TRBJ2-5; DNA: TGTGCCAGCAGCCAAGATCTGGGGTTGGAGACCCAGTACTTC; CDR3: CASSQDLGLETQYF
D: -; V: TRBV4-1; size: -; J: TRBJ2-1; DNA: TGCGCCAGCAGCCAAACTAGCCTTTACAATGAGCAGTTCTTC; CDR3: CASSQTSLYNEQFF
D: -; V: TRBV5-1; size: -; J: TRBJ2-3; DNA: TGCGCCAGCAGCTTGGAGGCTACCCCCTCAGATACGCAGTATTTT; CDR3: CASSLEATPSDTQYF
D: -; V: TRBV19; size: once; J: TRBJ1-6; DNA: TGTGCCAGTAATCGAGGGAGCTCCTATAATTCACCCCTCCACTTT; CDR3: CASNRGSSYNSPLHF
D: -; V: TRBV11-2; size: -; J: TRBJ2-3; DNA: TGTGCCAGCAGCTTCCGCAGGACCACAGATACGCAGTATTTT; CDR3: CASSFRRTTDTQYF
D: -; V: TRBV30; size: -; J: TRBJ1-1; DNA: TGTGCCTGGAGTGGGGATCCGGTCGCTTTCTTT; CDR3: CAWSGDPVAFF
D: -; V: TRBV11-1; size: -; J: TRBJ1-5; DNA: TGTGCCAGCAGCGTCGGGCAGGAGGGCAATCAGCCCCAGCATTTT; CDR3: CASSVGQEGNQPQHF
D: -; V: TRBV19; size: -; J: TRBJ2-7; DNA: TGTGCCAGTAGTCCAAGGACCAGGGTGGGCCCCTACGAGCAGTACTTC; CDR3: CASSPRTRVGPYEQYF
D: -; V: TRBV12-1; size: -; J: TRBJ2-4; DNA: TGTGCCAGCAGCCGGACTAGCGGGGGCCTCAAAAACATTCAGTACTTC; CDR3: CASSRTSGGLKNIQYF
D: -; V: TRBV19; size: -; J: TRBJ2-7; DNA: TGTGCCTCCGCCGGGGACGACTACGAGCAGTACTTC; CDR3: CASAGDDYEQYF
D: TRBD2; V: TRBV11-3; size: -; J: TRBJ2-5; DNA: TGTGCCAGCAGCCTGTCCCAGCGGGGGGGAGAGACCCAGTACTTC; CDR3: CASSLSQRGGETQYF
D: TRBD2; V: TRBV5-1; size: once; J: TRBJ2-1; DNA: TGCGCCAGCAGCCCCTCGCGGGGGACTTACAATGAGCAGTTCTTC; CDR3: CASSPSRGTYNEQFF
D: -; V: TRBV11-2; size: -; J: TRBJ2-7; DNA: TGTGCCAGCAGCTCCCGATGGGGAGCCTACGAGCAGTACTTC; CDR3: CASSSRWGAYEQYF
D: -; V: TRBV19; size: -; J: TRBJ1-4; DNA: TGTGCCAGTAGTTCAGGACTACTCCTAGGGCCTAATGAAAAACTGTTTTTT; CDR3: CASSSGLLLGPNEKLFF
D: -; V: TRBV30; size: once; J: TRBJ2-3; DNA: TGTGCCTGGCAAAGGGACTTCCGCACAGATACGCAGTATTTT; CDR3: CAWQRDFRTDTQYF
D: -; V: TRBV5-6; size: -; J: TRBJ1-2; DNA: TGTGCCAGCAGCCCTAGGAATAACTATGGCTACACCTTC; CDR3: CASSPRNNYGYTF
D: -; V: TRBV6-5; size: -; J: TRBJ2-2; DNA: TGTGCCAGCAGGGGGCATAGCACCGGGGAGCTGTTTTTT; CDR3: CASRGHSTGELFF
D: -; V: TRBV13; size: -; J: TRBJ1-2; DNA: TGTGCCAGCAGCTATCGACGGGGTAACTATGGCTACACCTTC; CDR3: CASSYRRGNYGYTF
D: -; V: TRBV7-2; size: -; J: TRBJ1-4; DNA: TGTGCCAGCAGCTTGACGGCTACTAATGAAAAACTGTTTTTT; CDR3: CASSLTATNEKLFF
D: -; V: TRBV18; size: -; J: TRBJ2-3; DNA: TGTGCCAGCTCACAGGACACAGATACGCAGTATTTT; CDR3: CASSQDTDTQYF
D: TRBD2; V: TRBV9; size: -; J: TRBJ2-3; DNA: TGTGCCAGCAGCCCCTGGGGGACTAGCTACACAGATACGCAGTATTTT; CDR3: CASSPWGTSYTDTQYF
D: -; V: TRBV30; size: -; J: TRBJ1-2; DNA: TGTGCCTGGAGTGTAACAGGGACCATTGGCTACACCTTC; CDR3: CAWSVTGTIGYTF